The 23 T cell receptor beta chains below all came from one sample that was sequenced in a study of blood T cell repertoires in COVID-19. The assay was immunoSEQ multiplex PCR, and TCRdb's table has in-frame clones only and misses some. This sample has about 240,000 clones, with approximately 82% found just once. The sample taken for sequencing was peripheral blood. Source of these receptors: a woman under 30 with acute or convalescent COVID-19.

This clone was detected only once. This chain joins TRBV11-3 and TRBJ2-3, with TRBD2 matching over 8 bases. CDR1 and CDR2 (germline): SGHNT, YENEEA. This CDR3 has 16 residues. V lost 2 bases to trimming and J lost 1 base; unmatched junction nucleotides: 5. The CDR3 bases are TGTGCCAGCAGCTTATATTCCGGGAGGGGCACAGATACGCAGTATTTT. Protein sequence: CASSLYSGRGTDTQYF. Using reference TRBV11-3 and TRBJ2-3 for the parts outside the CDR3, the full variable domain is EAGVVQSPRYKIIEKKQPVAFWCNPISGHNTLYWYLQNLGQGPELLIRYENEEAVDDSQLPKDRFSAERLKGVDSTLKIQPAELGDSAVYLCASSLYSGRGTDTQYFGPGTRLTVL.

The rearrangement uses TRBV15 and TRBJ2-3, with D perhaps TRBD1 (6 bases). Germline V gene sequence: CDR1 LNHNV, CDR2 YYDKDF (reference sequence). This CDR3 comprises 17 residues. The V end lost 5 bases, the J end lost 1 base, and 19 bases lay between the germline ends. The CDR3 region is CATSGPNRVSRTDTQYF. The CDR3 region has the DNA TGTGCCACCAGCGGGCCGAACAGGGTTAGTCGCACAGATACGCAGTATTTT.

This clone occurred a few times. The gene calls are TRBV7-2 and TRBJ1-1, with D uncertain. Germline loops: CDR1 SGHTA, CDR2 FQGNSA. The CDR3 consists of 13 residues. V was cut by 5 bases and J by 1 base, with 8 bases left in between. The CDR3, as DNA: TGTGCCAGCAGCCTGGCACCGAACACTGAAGCTTTCTTT. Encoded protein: CASSLAPNTEAFF.

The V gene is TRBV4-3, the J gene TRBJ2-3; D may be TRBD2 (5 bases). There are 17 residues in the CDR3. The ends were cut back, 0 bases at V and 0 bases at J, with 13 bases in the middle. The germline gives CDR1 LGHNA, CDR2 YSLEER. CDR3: CASSQDRTVTSTDTQYF. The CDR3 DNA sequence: TGCGCCAGCAGCCAAGACAGGACTGTAACTAGCACAGATACGCAGTATTTT.

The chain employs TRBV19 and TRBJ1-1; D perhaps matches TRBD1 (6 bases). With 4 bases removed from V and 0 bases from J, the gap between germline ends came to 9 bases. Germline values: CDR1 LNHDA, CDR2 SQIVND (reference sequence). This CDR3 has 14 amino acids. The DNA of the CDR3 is TGTGCCAGTAGTAGGACAGATATGAACACTGAAGCTTTCTTT. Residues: CASSRTDMNTEAFF.

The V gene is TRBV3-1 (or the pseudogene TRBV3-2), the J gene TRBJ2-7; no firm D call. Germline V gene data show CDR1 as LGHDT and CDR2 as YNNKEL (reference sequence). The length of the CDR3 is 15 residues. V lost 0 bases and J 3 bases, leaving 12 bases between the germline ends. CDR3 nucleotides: TGTGCCAGCAGCCAAGACGAGGAGAGCCTCTACGAGCAGTACTTC. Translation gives CASSQDEESLYEQYF.

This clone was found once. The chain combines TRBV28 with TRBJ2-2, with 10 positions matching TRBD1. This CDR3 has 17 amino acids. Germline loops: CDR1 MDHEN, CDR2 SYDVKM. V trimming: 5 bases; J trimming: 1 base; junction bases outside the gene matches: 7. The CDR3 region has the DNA TGTGCCAGCAGTCCAACGGGACAGGGGAAGAACACCGGGGAGCTGTTTTTT. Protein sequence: CASSPTGQGKNTGELFF.

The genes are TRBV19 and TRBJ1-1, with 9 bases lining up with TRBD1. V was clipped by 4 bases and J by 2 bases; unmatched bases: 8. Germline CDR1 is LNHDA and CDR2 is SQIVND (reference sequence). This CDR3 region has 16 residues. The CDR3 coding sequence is TGTGCCAGTAGTACCCCGGACAGGGGATTTAACACTGAAGCTTTCTTT. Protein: CASSTPDRGFNTEAFF.

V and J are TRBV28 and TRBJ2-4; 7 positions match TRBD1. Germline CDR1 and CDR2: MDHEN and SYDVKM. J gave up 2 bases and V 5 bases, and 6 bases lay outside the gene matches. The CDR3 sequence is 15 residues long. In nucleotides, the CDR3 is TGTGCCAGCAGTATAGGACAGGTCCCCAAAAACATTCAGTACTTC. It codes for CASSIGQVPKNIQYF. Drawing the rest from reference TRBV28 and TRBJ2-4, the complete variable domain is DVKVTQSSRYLVKRTGEKVFLECVQDMDHENMFWYRQDPGLGLRLIYFSYDVKMKEKGDIPEGYSVSREKKERFSLILESASTNQTSMYLCASSIGQVPKNIQYFGAGTRLSVL.

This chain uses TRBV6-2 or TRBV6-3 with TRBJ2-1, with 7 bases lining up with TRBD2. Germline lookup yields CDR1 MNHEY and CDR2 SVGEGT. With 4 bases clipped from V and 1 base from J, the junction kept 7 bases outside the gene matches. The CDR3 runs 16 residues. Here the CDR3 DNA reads TGTGCCAGCAGTTCTCTTCTAGCGGAGTCCTACAATGAGCAGTTCTTC. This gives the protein CASSSLLAESYNEQFF.

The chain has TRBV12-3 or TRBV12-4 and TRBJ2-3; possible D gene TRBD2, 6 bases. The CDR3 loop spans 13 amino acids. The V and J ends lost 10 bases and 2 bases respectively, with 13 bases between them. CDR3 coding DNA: TGTGCCACCCGGGACTCATACACAGATACGCAGTATTTT. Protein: CATRDSYTDTQYF.

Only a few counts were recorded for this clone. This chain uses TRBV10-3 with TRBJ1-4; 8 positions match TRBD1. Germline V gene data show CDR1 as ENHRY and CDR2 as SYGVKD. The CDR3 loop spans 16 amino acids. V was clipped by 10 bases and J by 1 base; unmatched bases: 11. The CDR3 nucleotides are TGTGCCACCCATGGACAGGGTGGGCAAACTAATGAAAAACTGTTTTTT. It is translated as CATHGQGGQTNEKLFF.

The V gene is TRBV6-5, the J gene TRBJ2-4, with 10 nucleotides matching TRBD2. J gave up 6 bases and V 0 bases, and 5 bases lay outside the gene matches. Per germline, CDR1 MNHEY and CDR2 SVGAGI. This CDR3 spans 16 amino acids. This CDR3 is CASSYSQTSGINIQYF. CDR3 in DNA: TGTGCCAGCAGTTACTCCCAAACTAGCGGGATAAACATTCAGTACTTC.

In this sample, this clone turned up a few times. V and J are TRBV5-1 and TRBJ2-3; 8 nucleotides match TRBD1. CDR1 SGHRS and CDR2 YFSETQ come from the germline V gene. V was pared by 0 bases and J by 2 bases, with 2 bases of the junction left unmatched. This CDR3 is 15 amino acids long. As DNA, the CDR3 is TGCGCCAGCAGCTTGGCGACAGGGGTCACAGATACGCAGTATTTT. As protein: CASSLATGVTDTQYF.

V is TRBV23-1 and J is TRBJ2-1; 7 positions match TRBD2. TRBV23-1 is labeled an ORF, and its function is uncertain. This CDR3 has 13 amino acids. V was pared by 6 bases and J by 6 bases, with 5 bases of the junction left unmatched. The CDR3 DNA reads TGCGCCAGCAGCATTCTAGCGGCCAATGAGCAGTTCTTC. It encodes CASSILAANEQFF.

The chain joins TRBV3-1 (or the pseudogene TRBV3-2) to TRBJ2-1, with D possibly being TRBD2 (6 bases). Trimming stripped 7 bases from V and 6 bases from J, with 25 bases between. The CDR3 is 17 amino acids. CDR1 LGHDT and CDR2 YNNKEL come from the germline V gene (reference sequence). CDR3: CASTDSLSGMRGNEQFF. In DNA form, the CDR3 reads TGTGCCAGCACCGATTCGTTGTCCGGGATGCGGGGCAATGAGCAGTTCTTC.

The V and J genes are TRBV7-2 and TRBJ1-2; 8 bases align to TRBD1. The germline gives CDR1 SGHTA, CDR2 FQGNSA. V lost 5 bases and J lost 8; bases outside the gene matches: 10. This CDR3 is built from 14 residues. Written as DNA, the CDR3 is TGTGCCAGCAGCGTACAGGGGGTTCTTGGCGGCTACACCTTC. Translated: CASSVQGVLGGYTF.

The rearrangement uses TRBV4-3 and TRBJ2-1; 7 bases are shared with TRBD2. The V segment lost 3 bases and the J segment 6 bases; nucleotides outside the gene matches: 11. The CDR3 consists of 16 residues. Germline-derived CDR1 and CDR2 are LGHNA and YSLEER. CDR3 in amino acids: CASSQVVPSGFNEQFF. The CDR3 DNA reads TGCGCCAGCAGCCAGGTGGTGCCTAGCGGATTCAATGAGCAGTTCTTC.

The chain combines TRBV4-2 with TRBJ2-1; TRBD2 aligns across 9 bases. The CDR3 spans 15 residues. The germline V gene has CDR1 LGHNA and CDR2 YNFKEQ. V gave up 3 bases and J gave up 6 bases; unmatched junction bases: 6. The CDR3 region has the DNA TGTGCCAGCAGCCAGCCGGGACTAGCTCGCAATGAGCAGTTCTTC. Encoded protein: CASSQPGLARNEQFF.

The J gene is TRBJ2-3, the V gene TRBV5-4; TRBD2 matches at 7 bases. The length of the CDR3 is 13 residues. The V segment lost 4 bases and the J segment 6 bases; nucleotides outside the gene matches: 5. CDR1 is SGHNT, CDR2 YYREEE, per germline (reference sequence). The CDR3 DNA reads TGTGCCAGCAGCATCGGACTAGGGGATACGCAGTATTTT. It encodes CASSIGLGDTQYF.

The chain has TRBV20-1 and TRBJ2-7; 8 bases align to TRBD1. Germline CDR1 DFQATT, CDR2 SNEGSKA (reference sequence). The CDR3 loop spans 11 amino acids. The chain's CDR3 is CSAGGEYEQYF. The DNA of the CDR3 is TGCAGCGCAGGGGGCGAGTACGAGCAGTACTTC.

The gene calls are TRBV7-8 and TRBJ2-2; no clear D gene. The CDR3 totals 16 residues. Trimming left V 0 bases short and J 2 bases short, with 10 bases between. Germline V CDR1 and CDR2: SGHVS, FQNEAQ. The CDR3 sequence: CASSLALVYNTGELFF. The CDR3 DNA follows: TGTGCCAGCAGCTTAGCGCTCGTCTATAACACCGGGGAGCTGTTTTTT.

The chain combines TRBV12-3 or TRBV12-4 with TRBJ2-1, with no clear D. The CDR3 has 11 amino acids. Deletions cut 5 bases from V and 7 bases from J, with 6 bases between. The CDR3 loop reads CASSHRNEQFF. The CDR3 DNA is TGTGCCAGCAGTCACCGGAATGAGCAGTTCTTC.